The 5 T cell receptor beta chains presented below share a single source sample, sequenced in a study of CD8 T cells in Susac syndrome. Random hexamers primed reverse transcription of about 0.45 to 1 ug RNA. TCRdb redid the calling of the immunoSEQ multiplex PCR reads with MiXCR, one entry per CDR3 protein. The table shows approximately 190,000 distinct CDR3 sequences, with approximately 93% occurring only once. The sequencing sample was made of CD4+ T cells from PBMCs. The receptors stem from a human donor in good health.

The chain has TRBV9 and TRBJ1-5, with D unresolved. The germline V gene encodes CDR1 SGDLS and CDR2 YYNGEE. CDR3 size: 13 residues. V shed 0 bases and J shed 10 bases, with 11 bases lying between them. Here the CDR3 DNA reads TGTGCCAGCAGCGTAGTGGGTACGGGCCCCCAGCATTTT. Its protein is CASSVVGTGPQHF.

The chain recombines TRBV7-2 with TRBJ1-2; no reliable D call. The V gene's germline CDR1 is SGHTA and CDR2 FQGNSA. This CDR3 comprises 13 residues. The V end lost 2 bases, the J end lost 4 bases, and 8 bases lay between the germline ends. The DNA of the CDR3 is TGTGCCAGCAGCTTACCCCGGCGCTATGGCTACACCTTC. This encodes CASSLPRRYGYTF.

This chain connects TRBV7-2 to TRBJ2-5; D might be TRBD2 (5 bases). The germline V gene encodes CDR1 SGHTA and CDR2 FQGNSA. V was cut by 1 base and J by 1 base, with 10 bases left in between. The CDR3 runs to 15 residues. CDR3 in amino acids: CASSLGSGLQETQYF. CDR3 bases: TGTGCCAGCAGCTTAGGATCCGGACTCCAAGAGACCCAGTACTTC.

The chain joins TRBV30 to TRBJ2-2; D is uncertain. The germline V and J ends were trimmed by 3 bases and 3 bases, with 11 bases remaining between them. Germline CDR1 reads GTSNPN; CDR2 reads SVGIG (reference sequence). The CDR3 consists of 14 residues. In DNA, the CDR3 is TGTGCCTGGAGGACGGCACCGCACACCGGGGAGCTGTTTTTT. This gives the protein CAWRTAPHTGELFF.

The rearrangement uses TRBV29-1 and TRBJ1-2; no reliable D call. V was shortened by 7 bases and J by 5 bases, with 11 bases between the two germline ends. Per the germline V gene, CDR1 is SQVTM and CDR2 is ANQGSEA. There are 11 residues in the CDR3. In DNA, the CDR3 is TGCAGCGATCGCGGAAAATATGGCTACACCTTC. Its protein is CSDRGKYGYTF.